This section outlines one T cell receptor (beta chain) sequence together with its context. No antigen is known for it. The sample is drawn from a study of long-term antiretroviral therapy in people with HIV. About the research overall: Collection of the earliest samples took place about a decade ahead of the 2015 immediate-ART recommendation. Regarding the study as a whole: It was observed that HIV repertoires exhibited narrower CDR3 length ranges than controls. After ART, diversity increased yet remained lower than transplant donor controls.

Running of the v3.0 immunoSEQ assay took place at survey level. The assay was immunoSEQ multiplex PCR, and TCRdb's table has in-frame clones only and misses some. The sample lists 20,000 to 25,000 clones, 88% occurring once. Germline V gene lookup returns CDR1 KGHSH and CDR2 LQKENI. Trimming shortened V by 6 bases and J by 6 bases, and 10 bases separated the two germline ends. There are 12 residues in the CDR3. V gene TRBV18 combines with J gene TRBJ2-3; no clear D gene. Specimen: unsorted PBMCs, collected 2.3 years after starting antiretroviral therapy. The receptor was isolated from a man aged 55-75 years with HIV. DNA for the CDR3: TGTGCCAGCTCGCCTTCGCGGGATACGCAGTATTTT. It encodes CASSPSRDTQYF.